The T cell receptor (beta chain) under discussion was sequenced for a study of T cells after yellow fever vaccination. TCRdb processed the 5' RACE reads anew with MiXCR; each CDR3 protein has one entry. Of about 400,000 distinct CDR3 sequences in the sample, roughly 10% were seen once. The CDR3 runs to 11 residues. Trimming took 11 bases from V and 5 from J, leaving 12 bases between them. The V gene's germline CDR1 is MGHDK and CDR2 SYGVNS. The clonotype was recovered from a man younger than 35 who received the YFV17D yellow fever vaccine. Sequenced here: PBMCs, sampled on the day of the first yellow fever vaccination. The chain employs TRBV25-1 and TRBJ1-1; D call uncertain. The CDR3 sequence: CALVVGTEAFF. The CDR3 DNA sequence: TGTGCCTTGGTGGTCGGGACTGAAGCTTTCTTT.